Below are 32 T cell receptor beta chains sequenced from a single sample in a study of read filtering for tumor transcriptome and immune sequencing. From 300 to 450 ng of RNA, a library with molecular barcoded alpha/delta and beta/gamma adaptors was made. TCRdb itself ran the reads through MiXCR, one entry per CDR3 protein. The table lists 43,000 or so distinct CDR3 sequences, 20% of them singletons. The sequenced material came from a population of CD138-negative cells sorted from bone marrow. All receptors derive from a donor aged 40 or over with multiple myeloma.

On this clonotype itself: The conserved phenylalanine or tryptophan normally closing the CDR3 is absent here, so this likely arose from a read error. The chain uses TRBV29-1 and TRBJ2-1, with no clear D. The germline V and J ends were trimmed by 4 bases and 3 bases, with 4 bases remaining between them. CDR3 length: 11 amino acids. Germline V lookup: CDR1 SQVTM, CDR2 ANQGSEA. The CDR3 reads CSVGSYNEQFL. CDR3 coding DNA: TGCAGCGTTGGAAGCTACAATGAGCAGTTCCTC.

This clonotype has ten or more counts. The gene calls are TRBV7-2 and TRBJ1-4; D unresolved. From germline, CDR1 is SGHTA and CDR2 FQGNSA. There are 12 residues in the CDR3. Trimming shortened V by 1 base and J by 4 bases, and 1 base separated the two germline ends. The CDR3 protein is CASSLDNEKLFF. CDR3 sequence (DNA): TGTGCCAGCAGCTTAGATAATGAAAAACTGTTTTTT.

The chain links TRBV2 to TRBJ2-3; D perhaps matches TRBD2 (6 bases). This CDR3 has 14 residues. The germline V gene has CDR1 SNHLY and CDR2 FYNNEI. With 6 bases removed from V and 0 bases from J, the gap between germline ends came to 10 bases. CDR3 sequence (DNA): TGTGCCAGCAGAGCCGGGACTAGCACAGATACGCAGTATTTT. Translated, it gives CASRAGTSTDTQYF.

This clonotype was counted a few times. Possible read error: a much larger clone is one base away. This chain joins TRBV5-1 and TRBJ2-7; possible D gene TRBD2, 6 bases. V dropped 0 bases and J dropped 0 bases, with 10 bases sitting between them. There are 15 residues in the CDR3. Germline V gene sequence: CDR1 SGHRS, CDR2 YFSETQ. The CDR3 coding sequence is TGCGCCAGCAGCTTGGGCGGGGCGCCCTCCTACGAGCAGTACTTC. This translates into CASSLGGAPSYEQYF.

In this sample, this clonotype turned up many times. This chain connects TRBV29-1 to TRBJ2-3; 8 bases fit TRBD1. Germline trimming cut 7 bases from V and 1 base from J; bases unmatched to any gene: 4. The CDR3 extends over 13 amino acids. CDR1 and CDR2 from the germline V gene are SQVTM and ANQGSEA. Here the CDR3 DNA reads TGCAGCGCCTCCAGGGGGCGCACAGATACGCAGTATTTT. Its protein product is CSASRGRTDTQYF.

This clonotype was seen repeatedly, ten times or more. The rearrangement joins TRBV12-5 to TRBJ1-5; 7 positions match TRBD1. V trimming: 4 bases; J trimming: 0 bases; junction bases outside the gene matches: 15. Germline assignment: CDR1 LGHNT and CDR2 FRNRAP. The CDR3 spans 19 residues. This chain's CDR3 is CASGSSRQGISYSNQPQHF. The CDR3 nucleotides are TGTGCTAGTGGTTCCTCGAGACAGGGTATATCTTATAGCAATCAGCCCCAGCATTTT. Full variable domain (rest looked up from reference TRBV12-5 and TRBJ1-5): DARVTQTPRHKVTEMGQEVTMRCQPILGHNTVFWYRQTMMQGLELLAYFRNRAPLDDSGMPKDRFSAEMPDATLATLKIQPSEPRDSAVYFCASGSSRQGISYSNQPQHFGDGTRLSIL.

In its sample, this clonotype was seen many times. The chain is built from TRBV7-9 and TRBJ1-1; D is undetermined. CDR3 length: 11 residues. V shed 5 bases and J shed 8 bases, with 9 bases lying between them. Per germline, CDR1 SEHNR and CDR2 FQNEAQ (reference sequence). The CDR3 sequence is CASSPTLEAFF. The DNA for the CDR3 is TGTGCCAGCAGCCCGACACTAGAAGCTTTCTTT.

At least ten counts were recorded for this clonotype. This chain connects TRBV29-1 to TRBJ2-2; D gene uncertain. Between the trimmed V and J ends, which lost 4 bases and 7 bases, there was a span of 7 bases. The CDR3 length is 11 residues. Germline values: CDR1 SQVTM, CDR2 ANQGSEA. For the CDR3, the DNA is TGCAGCGTTGGTGGAGTCGGGGAGCTGTTTTTT. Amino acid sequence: CSVGGVGELFF.

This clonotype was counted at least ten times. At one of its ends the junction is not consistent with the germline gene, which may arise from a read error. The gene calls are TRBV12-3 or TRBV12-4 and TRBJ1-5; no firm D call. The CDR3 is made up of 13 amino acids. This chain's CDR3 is CASSLEAEQPQHF. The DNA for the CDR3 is TGCGCCAGCAGTTTAGAGGCAGAGCAGCCCCAGCATTTT.

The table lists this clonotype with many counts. CDR3 nucleotide sequence: TGTGCCAGCAGTTTACCTGGCGGGTCCGGGGCCAACGTCCTGACTTTC. Protein: CASSLPGGSGANVLTF. The J gene is TRBJ2-6, the V gene TRBV28; maybe TRBD2 (5 bases). Germline values: CDR1 MDHEN, CDR2 SYDVKM. The ends were cut back, 2 bases at V and 4 bases at J, with 12 bases in the middle. CDR3 length: 16 residues.

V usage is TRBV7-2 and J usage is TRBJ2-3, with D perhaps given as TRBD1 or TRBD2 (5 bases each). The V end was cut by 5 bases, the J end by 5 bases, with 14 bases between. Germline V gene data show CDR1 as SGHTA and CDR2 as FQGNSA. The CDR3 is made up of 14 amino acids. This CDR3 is CASSPPGTEDTQYF. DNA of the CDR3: TGTGCCAGCAGCCCCCCCGGGACCGAAGATACGCAGTATTTT.

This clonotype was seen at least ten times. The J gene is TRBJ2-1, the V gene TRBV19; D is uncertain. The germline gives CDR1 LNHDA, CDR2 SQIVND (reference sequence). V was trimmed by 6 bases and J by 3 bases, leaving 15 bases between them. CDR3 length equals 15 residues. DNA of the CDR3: TGTGCCAGTAGCGGTGGGCTGTCGGTCTACAATGAGCAGTTCTTC. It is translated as CASSGGLSVYNEQFF.

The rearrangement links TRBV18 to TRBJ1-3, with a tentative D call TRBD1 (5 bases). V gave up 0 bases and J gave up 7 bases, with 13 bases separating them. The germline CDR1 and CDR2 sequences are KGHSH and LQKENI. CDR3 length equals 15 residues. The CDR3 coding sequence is TGTGCCAGCTCACCACCGGGACTTAATCTCAACACCATATATTTT. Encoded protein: CASSPPGLNLNTIYF.

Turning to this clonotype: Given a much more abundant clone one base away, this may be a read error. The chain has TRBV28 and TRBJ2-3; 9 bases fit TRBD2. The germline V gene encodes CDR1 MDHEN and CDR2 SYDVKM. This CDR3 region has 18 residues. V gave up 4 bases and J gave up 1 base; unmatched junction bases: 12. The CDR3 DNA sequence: TGTGCCAGCAGTTCTATAGCGGGAGTGAGGTCGGGCACAGATACGCAGTATTTT. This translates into CASSSIAGVRSGTDTQYF. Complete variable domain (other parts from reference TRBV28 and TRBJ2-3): DVKVTQSSRYLVKRTGEKVFLECVQDMDHENMFWYRQDPGLGLRLIYFSYDVKMKEKGDIPEGYSVSREKKERFSLILESASTNQTSMYLCASSSIAGVRSGTDTQYFGPGTRLTVL.

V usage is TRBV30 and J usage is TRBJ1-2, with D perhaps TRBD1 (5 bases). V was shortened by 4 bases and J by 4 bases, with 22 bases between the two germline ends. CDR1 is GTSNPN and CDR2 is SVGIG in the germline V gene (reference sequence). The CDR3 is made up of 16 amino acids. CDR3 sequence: CAWTPGTSRTSYGYTF. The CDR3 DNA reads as TGTGCCTGGACTCCCGGGACCTCTCGCACTTCCTATGGCTACACCTTC.

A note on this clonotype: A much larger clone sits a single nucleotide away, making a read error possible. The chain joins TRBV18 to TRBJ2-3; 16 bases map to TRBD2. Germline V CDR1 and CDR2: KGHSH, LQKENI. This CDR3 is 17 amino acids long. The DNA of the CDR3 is TGTGCCAGCTCACCGGCGGGACTAGCGGGAGGGGCAGATACGCGGTATTTT. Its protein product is CASSPAGLAGGADTRYF.

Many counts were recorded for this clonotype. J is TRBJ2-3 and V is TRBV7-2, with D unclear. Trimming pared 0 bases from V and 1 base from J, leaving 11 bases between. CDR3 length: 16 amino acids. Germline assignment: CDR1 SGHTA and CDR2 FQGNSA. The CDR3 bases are TGTGCCAGCAGCTTAGCATCCGGACCGGGCACAGATACGCAGTATTTT. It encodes CASSLASGPGTDTQYF.

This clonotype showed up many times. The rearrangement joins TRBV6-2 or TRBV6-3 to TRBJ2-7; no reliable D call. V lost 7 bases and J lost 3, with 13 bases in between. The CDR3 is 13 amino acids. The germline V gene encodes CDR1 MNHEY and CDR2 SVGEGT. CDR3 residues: CASTGMADYEQYF. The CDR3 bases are TGTGCCAGCACCGGAATGGCGGACTACGAGCAGTACTTC.

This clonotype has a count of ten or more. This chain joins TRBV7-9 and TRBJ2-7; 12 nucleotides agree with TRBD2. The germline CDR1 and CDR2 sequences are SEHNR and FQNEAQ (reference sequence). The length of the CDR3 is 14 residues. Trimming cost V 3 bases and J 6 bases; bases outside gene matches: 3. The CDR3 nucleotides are TGTGCCAGCAGCTTGACTAGCGGGAGAAGCGAGCAGTACTTC. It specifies CASSLTSGRSEQYF. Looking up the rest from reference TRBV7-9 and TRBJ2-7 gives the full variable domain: DTGVSQNPRHKITKRGQNVTFRCDPISEHNRLYWYRQTLGQGPEFLTYFQNEAQLEKSRLLSDRFSAERPKGSFSTLEIQRTEQGDSAMYLCASSLTSGRSEQYFGPGTRLTVT.

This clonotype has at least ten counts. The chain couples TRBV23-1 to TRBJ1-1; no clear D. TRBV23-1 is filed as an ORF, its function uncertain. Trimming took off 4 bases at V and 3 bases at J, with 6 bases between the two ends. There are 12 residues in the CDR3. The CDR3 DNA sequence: TGCGCCAGCAGTCGGGTGGACACTGAAGCTTTCTTT. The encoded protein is CASSRVDTEAFF.

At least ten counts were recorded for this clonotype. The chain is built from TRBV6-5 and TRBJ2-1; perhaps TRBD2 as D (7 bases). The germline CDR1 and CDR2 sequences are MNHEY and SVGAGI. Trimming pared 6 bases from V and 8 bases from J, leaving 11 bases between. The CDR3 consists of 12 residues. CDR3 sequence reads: CASSTGGDEQFF. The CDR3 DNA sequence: TGTGCCAGCAGCACGGGGGGCGATGAGCAGTTCTTC.

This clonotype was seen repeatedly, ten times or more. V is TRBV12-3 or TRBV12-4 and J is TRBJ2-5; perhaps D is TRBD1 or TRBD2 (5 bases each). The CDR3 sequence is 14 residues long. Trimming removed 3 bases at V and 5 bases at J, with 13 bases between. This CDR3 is CASSFEGRRETQYF. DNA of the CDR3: TGTGCCAGCAGTTTTGAGGGGCGGAGGGAGACCCAGTACTTC.

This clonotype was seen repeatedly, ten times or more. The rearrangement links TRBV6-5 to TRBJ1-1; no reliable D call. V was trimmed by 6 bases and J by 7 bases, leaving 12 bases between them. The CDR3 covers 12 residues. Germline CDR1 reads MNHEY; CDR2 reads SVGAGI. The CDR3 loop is CASSPAGLEAFF. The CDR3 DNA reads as TGTGCCAGCAGCCCGGCTGGCCTTGAAGCTTTCTTT.

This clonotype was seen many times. The CDR3: CASSDGGGQPQHF. The CDR3 nucleotides are TGTGCCAGCAGTGACGGAGGGGGGCAGCCCCAGCATTTT. V usage is TRBV12-3 or TRBV12-4 and J usage is TRBJ1-5; possibly TRBD1 for D (6 bases). This CDR3 has 13 amino acids. Between the trimmed V and J ends, which lost 5 bases and 7 bases, there was a span of 12 bases.

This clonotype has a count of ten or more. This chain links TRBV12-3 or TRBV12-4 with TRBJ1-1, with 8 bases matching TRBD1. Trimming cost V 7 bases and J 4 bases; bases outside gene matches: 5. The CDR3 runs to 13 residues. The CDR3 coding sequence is TGTGCCAGCACCCCGGACAGGGTCACTGAAGCTTTCTTT. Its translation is CASTPDRVTEAFF.

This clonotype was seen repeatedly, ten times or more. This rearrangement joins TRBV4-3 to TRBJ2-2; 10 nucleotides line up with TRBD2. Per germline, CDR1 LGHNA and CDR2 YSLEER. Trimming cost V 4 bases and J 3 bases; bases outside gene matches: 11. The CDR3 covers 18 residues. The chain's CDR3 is CASSRHPWLAGDTGELFF. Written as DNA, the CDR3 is TGCGCCAGCAGCCGACACCCTTGGCTAGCGGGAGACACCGGGGAGCTGTTTTTT.

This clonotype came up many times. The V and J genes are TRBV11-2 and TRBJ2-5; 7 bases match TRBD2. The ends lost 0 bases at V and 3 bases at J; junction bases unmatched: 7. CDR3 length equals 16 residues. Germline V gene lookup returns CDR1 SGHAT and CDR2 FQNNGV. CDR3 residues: CASSLDRAAGEETQYF. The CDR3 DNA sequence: TGTGCCAGCAGCTTAGATCGGGCGGCGGGAGAAGAGACCCAGTACTTC. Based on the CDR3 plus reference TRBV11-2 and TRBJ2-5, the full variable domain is EAGVAQSPRYKIIEKRQSVAFWCNPISGHATLYWYQQILGQGPKLLIQFQNNGVVDDSQLPKDRFSAERLKGVDSTLKIQPAKLEDSAVYLCASSLDRAAGEETQYFGPGTRLLVL.

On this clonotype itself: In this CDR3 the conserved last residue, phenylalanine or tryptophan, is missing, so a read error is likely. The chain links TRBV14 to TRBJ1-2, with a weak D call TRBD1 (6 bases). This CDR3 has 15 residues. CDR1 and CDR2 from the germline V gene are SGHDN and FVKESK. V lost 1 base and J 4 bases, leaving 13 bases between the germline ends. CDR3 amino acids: CASSQGPRTAYGYTL. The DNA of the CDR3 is TGTGCCAGCAGCCAAGGACCGCGGACAGCCTATGGCTACACCCTC.

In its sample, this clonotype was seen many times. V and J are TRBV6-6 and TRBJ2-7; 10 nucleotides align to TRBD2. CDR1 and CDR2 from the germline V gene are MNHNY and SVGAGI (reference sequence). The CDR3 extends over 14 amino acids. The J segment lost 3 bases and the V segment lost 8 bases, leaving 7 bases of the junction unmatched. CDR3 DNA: TGTGCCAGCCAACTTACTAGCGGGGACTACGAGCAGTACTTC. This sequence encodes CASQLTSGDYEQYF.

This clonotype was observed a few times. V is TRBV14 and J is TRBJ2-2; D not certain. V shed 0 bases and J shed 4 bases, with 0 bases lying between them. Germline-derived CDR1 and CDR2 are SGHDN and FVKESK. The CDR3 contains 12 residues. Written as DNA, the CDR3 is TGTGCCAGCAGCCAAGACACCGGGGAGCTGTTTTTT. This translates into CASSQDTGELFF.

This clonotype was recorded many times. CDR3 nucleotide sequence: TGTGCCAGCAGCATGGGGGGTCAGCCCCAGCATTTT. Encoded protein: CASSMGGQPQHF. The rearrangement joins TRBV28 to TRBJ1-5; a possible D gene is TRBD1 (5 bases). The CDR3 is 12 amino acids. V dropped 6 bases and J dropped 6 bases, with 9 bases sitting between them. CDR1 and CDR2 from the germline V gene are MDHEN and SYDVKM.

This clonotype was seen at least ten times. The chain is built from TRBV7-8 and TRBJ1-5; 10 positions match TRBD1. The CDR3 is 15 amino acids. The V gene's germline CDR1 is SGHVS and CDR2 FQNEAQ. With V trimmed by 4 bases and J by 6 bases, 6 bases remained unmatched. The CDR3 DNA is TGTGCCAGCAGCTCAGGGACAGGGGAGGGTCAGCCCCAGCATTTT. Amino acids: CASSSGTGEGQPQHF.